This TCR beta chain was profiled in a study of blood T cell repertoires in COVID-19. The repertoire was sequenced with immunoSEQ multiplex PCR; TCRdb's copy has only in-frame clones and lacks some. In the table there are fewer than 450,000 clones, 88% of which are singletons. The CDR3 has 11 amino acids. V was cut by 3 bases and J by 8 bases, with 6 bases left in between. Per germline, CDR1 KGHDR and CDR2 SFDVKD. Participants spanned ages about 18 to 89 years and resided in over 20 US areas. Cohorts were assigned according to the clinical history that participants reported. The chain has TRBV24-1 and TRBJ1-1; D not certain. Sequenced: PBMCs or T cells enriched from blood (not recorded which). This clonotype originated in a middle-aged woman with acute COVID-19. The DNA for the CDR3 is TGTGCCACCAGTGATGGGAGGGAAGCTTTCTTT. Translated: CATSDGREAFF.